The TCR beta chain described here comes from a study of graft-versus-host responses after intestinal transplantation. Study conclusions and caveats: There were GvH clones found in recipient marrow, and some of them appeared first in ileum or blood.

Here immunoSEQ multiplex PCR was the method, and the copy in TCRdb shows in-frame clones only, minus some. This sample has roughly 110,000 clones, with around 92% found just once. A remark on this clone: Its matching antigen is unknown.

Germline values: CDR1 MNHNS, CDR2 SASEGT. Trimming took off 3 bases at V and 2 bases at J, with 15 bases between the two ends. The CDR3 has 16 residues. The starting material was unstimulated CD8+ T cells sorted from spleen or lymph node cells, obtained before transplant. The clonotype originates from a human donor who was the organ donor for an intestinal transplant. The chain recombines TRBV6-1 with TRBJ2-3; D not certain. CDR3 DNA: TGTGCCAGCAGTGAGCTTGACGGTCCTTTCACAGATACGCAGTATTTT. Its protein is CASSELDGPFTDTQYF.